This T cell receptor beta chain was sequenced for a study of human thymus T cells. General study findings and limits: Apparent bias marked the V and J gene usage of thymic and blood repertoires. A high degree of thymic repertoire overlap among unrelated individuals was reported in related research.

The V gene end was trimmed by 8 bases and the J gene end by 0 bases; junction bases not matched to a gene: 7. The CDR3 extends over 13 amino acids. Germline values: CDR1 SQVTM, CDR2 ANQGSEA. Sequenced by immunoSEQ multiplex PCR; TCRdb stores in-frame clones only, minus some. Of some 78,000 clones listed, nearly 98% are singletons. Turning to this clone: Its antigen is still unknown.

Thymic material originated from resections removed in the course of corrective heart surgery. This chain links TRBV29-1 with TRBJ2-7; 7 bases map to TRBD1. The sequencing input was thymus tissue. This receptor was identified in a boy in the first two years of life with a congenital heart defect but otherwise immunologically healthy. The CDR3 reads CSFRTGDSYEQYF. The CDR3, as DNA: TGCAGCTTCCGAACAGGGGACTCCTACGAGCAGTACTTC.